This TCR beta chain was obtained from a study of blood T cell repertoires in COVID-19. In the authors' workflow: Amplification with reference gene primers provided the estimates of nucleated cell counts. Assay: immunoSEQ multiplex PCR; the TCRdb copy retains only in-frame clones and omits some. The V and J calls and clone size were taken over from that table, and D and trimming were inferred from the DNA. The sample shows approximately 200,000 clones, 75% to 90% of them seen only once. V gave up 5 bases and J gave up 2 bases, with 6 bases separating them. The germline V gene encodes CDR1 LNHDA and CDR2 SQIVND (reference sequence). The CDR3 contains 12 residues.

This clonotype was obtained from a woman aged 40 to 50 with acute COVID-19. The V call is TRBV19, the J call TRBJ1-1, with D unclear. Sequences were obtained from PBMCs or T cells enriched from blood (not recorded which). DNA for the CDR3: TGTGCCAGTAGTCATTTTAACACTGAAGCTTTCTTT. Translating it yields CASSHFNTEAFF.